This T cell receptor beta chain comes out of a study of tumor and adjacent non-tumor tissue in lung cancer. No cell sorting was done before RNA was extracted from the tissue. The normal lung tissue was taken more than 3 cm from the tumor edge. This CDR3 has 15 amino acids. V lost 4 bases, J lost 13 bases, and 25 bases lay in between. Germline V lookup: CDR1 LGHNA, CDR2 YNFKEQ. Three rounds of nested PCR, following a modified ARM-PCR protocol, produced the TCRbeta library. TCRdb redid the calling of the multiplex PCR reads with MiXCR, one entry per CDR3 protein. The data contain 60,000 to 70,000 distinct CDR3 sequences, around 82% of them singletons.

The clonotype originates from a man in his fifties or sixties with non-small cell lung cancer. The chain has TRBV4-2 and TRBJ1-2, with a weak D call TRBD1 (5 bases). The source material was distant non-tumor lung tissue. The CDR3 spells CASSLATDFNYGCTF. Here the CDR3 DNA reads TGTGCCAGCAGCCTAGCGACAGACTTTAACTATGGTTGCACCTTC.